Below are 17 T cell receptor beta chains sequenced from a single sample in a study of T-cell reconstitution after alpha-beta-depleted transplantation in children. Preparation of the TCRbeta library used unique molecular identifiers. TCRdb reanalysed the PCR reads using MiXCR and keeps one entry per CDR3 protein. The table lists approximately 83,000 distinct CDR3 sequences, 7% to 9% of them singletons. The source was PBMCs from the stem cell graft donor, collected from the stem cell graft. These receptors all come from a human donor who donated a stem cell graft to a child with congenital amegakaryocytic thrombocytopenia.

This clonotype was seen many times. This chain connects TRBV3-1 to TRBJ2-4; no clear D. The germline V and J ends were trimmed by 0 bases and 6 bases, with 6 bases remaining between them. This CDR3 has 13 residues. Germline V gene data show CDR1 as LGHDT and CDR2 as YNNKEL (reference sequence). This CDR3 reads CASSQEDTNIQYF. CDR3 DNA: TGTGCCAGCAGCCAAGAAGACACAAACATTCAGTACTTC.

In its sample, this clonotype was seen many times. The chain combines TRBV29-1 with TRBJ1-3; no clear D gene. Germline V CDR1 and CDR2: SQVTM, ANQGSEA. The V end was cut by 6 bases, the J end by 9 bases, with 15 bases between. The CDR3 has 12 residues. The CDR3 sequence is CSVPGLFGTIYF. For the CDR3, the DNA is TGCAGCGTACCAGGTTTATTCGGCACCATATATTTT.

This clonotype came up many times. The chain couples TRBV20-1 to TRBJ1-1; the D is unclear. The V gene lost 1 base and the J gene lost 5 bases, with 26 bases spanning the gap. Looked up from germline, CDR1 is DFQATT and CDR2 is SNEGSKA (reference sequence). The CDR3 runs to 18 residues. The CDR3 loop reads CSARGYVASRARGTEAFF. The CDR3 nucleotides are TGCAGTGCTAGAGGTTACGTTGCGTCGAGGGCTCGGGGTACTGAAGCTTTCTTT.

The chain is built from TRBV7-2 and TRBJ2-7, with a weak D call TRBD1 (5 bases). The germline V and J ends were trimmed by 2 bases and 4 bases, with 9 bases remaining between them. This CDR3 region has 13 residues. Per germline, CDR1 SGHTA and CDR2 FQGNSA. The CDR3 sequence is CASSLPTAYEQYF. The CDR3 bases are TGTGCCAGCAGCTTACCGACAGCTTACGAGCAGTACTTC.

The chain joins TRBV12-3 or TRBV12-4 to TRBJ2-2; D is perhaps TRBD1 or TRBD2 (5 bases each). V lost 1 base, J lost 4 bases, and 7 bases lay in between. The CDR3 contains 14 residues. CDR3 sequence (DNA): TGTGCCAGCAGTTTAGGGGGGACCACCGGGGAGCTGTTTTTT. Translating it yields CASSLGGTTGELFF.

This clonotype has a count of ten or more. The DNA for the CDR3 is TGTGCCAGCAGCGCCTCCCCGACCGGAAATCAGCCCCAGCATTTT. The encoded protein is CASSASPTGNQPQHF. This chain uses TRBV7-2 with TRBJ1-5; D remains ambiguous. Trimming removed 5 bases from V and 4 bases from J, with 15 bases in between. The CDR3 length is 15 residues. Germline V lookup: CDR1 SGHTA, CDR2 FQGNSA.

Relative to its sample, this clonotype is medium-sized (0.01 to 0.1%). The chain uses TRBV2 and TRBJ2-1, with TRBD2 identical over 7 bases. CDR3 size: 15 residues. The germline CDR1 and CDR2 sequences are SNHLY and FYNNEI. Trimming removed 6 bases from V and 5 bases from J; junction bases left unmatched: 10. The CDR3 region is CASSAGLAVDNEQFF. The CDR3 nucleotides are TGTGCCAGCAGCGCCGGGCTAGCGGTGGACAATGAGCAGTTCTTC.

This clonotype was seen only a few times. This chain links TRBV28 with TRBJ1-1; D might be TRBD1 (6 bases). This CDR3 contains 15 residues. V lost 6 bases and J lost 5, with 19 bases in between. CDR1 is MDHEN and CDR2 is SYDVKM in the germline V gene. This CDR3 is CASRTGGARETEAFF. Here the CDR3 DNA reads TGTGCCAGCAGAACCGGGGGCGCGAGGGAGACTGAAGCTTTCTTT. The whole variable domain, filled in from reference TRBV28 and TRBJ1-1, reads DVKVTQSSRYLVKRTGEKVFLECVQDMDHENMFWYRQDPGLGLRLIYFSYDVKMKEKGDIPEGYSVSREKKERFSLILESASTNQTSMYLCASRTGGARETEAFFGQGTRLTVV.

As concerns this clonotype: Possible read error: a much larger clone is one base away. No conserved phenylalanine or tryptophan is present at the end of the CDR3, so a read error is the likely explanation. The V call is TRBV12-3 or TRBV12-4, the J call TRBJ1-2; 7 positions match TRBD1. This CDR3 is 14 amino acids long. V lost 5 bases, J lost 4 bases, and 7 bases stayed unmatched. The CDR3 is CASSPKTGSYGYTS. DNA of the CDR3: TGTGCCAGCAGTCCGAAGACAGGGAGCTATGGCTACACCTCC.

This clonotype showed up many times. The gene calls are TRBV20-1 and TRBJ2-7; D perhaps matches TRBD1 (5 bases). CDR1 is DFQATT and CDR2 is SNEGSKA in the germline V gene (reference sequence). The CDR3 runs to 15 residues. The CDR3 region is CSAAPWTLSSYEQYF. Here the CDR3 DNA reads TGCAGCGCCGCCCCCTGGACACTCTCCTCCTACGAGCAGTACTTC.

This clonotype was seen ten or more times. The chain employs TRBV20-1 and TRBJ2-7, with D unresolved. Germline-derived CDR1 and CDR2 are DFQATT and SNEGSKA (reference sequence). With 3 bases removed from V and 4 bases from J, the gap between germline ends came to 7 bases. The CDR3 is 11 amino acids. This CDR3 reads CSARRQYEQYF. In DNA, the CDR3 is TGCAGTGCTAGGCGACAATACGAGCAGTACTTC.

This clonotype showed up many times. The rearrangement links TRBV12-3 or TRBV12-4 to TRBJ1-2; D is uncertain. V was shortened by 6 bases and J by 0 bases, with 14 bases between the two germline ends. The CDR3 runs to 15 residues. The CDR3 region is CASSLGTAPNYGYTF. CDR3 coding DNA: TGTGCCAGCAGCTTGGGTACGGCCCCTAACTATGGCTACACCTTC.

In this sample, this clonotype turned up many times. The V gene is TRBV5-5, the J gene TRBJ2-3; D remains unclear. V dropped 1 base and J dropped 2 bases, with 8 bases sitting between them. The CDR3 totals 14 residues. Germline loops: CDR1 SGHKS, CDR2 YYEKEE (reference sequence). The CDR3 nucleotides read TGTGCCAGCAGCTTGTTCGAGACCACAGATACGCAGTATTTT. Translating it yields CASSLFETTDTQYF.

This clonotype was seen at least ten times. The V call is TRBV7-6, the J call TRBJ2-3; 9 nucleotides agree with TRBD2. CDR3 length: 18 residues. V shed 5 bases, J shed 1 base, and the junction held 13 bases outside the gene matches. Looked up from germline, CDR1 is SGHVS and CDR2 is FNYEAQ. The CDR3 DNA reads as TGTGCCAGCAGCCCTGGGTCGGCTAGCGGGACCGGCACAGATACGCAGTATTTT. It is translated as CASSPGSASGTGTDTQYF.

This rearrangement joins TRBV5-4 to TRBJ2-2; no clear D. Between the trimmed V and J ends, which lost 2 bases and 5 bases, there was a span of 10 bases. The CDR3 is 14 amino acids. Germline assignment: CDR1 SGHNT and CDR2 YYREEE (reference sequence). Written as DNA, the CDR3 is TGTGCCAGCAGCTTAATGCCAGCGACCGGGGAGCTGTTTTTT. This sequence encodes CASSLMPATGELFF.

In its sample, this clonotype was seen many times. This rearrangement joins TRBV7-9 to TRBJ2-7; D is ambiguous. Looked up from germline, CDR1 is SEHNR and CDR2 is FQNEAQ (reference sequence). V was clipped by 4 bases and J by 4 bases, with 8 bases between them. The CDR3 is 12 amino acids. CDR3 coding DNA: TGTGCCAGCAGCTCTCGGAAATACGAGCAGTACTTC. Residues: CASSSRKYEQYF.

This clonotype has ten or more counts. The V call is TRBV10-3, the J call TRBJ2-4, with a tentative D call TRBD1 (5 bases). The germline V gene encodes CDR1 ENHRY and CDR2 SYGVKD. This CDR3 has 15 residues. V lost 0 bases and J 9 bases, leaving 15 bases between the germline ends. The CDR3 is CAISESKAGSAIQYF. The CDR3 nucleotides are TGTGCCATCAGTGAGTCGAAGGCAGGGTCCGCCATTCAGTACTTC.